The 5 T cell receptor beta chains reported below all come from one sample, sequenced in a study of multiple sclerosis patients with progressive multifocal leukoencephalopathy. The data were produced by immunoSEQ multiplex PCR, yet TCRdb's version contains in-frame clones alone and is incomplete. The sample consists of 25,000 to 35,000 clones, 87% of them appearing once. Time point described: time of PML onset. This specimen was PBMCs, taken from a patient treated with natalizumab. The receptors originated from a middle-aged woman with progressive multifocal leukoencephalopathy.

The chain uses TRBV25-1 and TRBJ1-1; D unresolved. There are 15 residues in the CDR3. V shed 3 bases and J shed 1 base, with 12 bases lying between them. Germline V gene sequence: CDR1 MGHDK, CDR2 SYGVNS. CDR3 region: CASSDQKIGNTEAFF. CDR3 in DNA: TGTGCCAGCAGTGATCAAAAAATCGGGAACACTGAAGCTTTCTTT.

The chain has TRBV5-4 and TRBJ1-1, with D possibly being TRBD1 (6 bases). Germline V lookup: CDR1 SGHNT, CDR2 YYREEE (reference sequence). CDR3 length equals 13 residues. The V end lost 4 bases, the J end lost 4 bases, and 11 bases lay between the germline ends. The CDR3 loop reads CASSVDSPTEAFF. The CDR3 DNA reads as TGTGCCAGCAGCGTGGACAGCCCCACTGAAGCTTTCTTT.

This clone has a single count. The chain is built from TRBV5-5 and TRBJ2-7, with 9 positions matching TRBD1. This CDR3 spans 13 amino acids. V lost 3 bases to trimming and J lost 6 bases; unmatched junction nucleotides: 4. CDR1 SGHKS and CDR2 YYEKEE come from the germline V gene (reference sequence). Here the CDR3 reads CASSSTGGSEQYF. Written as DNA, the CDR3 is TGTGCCAGCAGCTCCACAGGGGGCAGCGAGCAGTACTTC.

The chain carries TRBV6-5 and TRBJ2-2, with 12 bases aligning to TRBD1. CDR1 is MNHEY, CDR2 SVGAGI, per germline. This CDR3 has 15 residues. V dropped 5 bases and J dropped 5; count of bases not matched to a gene: 3. For the CDR3, the DNA is TGTGCCAGCAGTGGGACAGGGGGCCGTACCGGGGAGCTGTTTTTT. Its translation: CASSGTGGRTGELFF.

The chain links TRBV10-1 to TRBJ1-1; no firm D call. Trimming stripped 3 bases from V and 1 base from J, with 15 bases between. The length of the CDR3 is 16 residues. Germline V lookup: CDR1 WNHNN, CDR2 SYGVQD (reference sequence). The chain's CDR3 is CASSDGVAPENTEAFF. CDR3 coding DNA: TGCGCCAGCAGTGACGGGGTCGCCCCGGAGAACACTGAAGCTTTCTTT.